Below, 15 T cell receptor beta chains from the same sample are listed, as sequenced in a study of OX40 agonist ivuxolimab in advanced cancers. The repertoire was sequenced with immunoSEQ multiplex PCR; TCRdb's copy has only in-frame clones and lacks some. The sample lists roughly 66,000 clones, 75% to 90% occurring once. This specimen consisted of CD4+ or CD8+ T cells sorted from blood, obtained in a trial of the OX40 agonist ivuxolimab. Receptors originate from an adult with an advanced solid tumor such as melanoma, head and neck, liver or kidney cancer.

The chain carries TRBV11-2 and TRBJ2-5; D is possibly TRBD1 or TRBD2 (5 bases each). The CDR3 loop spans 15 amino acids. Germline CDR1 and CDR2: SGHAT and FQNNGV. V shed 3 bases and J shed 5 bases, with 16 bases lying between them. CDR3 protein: CASSFGAGSGETQYF. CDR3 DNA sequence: TGTGCCAGCAGCTTCGGGGCGGGCTCTGGGGAGACCCAGTACTTC.

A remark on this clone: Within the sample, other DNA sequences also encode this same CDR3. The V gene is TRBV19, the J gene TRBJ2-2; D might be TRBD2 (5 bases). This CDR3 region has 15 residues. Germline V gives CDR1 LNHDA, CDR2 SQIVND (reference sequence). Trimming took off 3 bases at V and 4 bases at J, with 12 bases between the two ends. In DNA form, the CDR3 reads TGTGCCAGTAGTATTCGGTCCCGGGGCACCGGGGAGCTGTTTTTT. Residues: CASSIRSRGTGELFF.

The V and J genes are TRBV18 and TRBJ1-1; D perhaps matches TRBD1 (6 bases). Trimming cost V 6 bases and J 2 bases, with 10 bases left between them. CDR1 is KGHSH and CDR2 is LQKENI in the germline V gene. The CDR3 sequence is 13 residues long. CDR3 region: CASSGGGNTEAFF. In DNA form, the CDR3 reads TGTGCCAGCTCGGGGGGCGGCAACACTGAAGCTTTCTTT. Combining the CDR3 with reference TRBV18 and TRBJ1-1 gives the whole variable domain NAGVMQNPRHLVRRRGQEARLRCSPMKGHSHVYWYRQLPEEGLKFMVYLQKENIIDESGMPKERFSAEFPKEGPSILRIQQVVRGDSAAYFCASSGGGNTEAFFGQGTRLTVV.

DNA of the CDR3: TGTGCCAGCAGCCACAGGGTCGAAGAGACCCAGTACTTC. Protein sequence: CASSHRVEETQYF. This chain connects TRBV5-6 to TRBJ2-5, with D maybe TRBD1 (6 bases). Germline CDR1 and CDR2: SGHDT and YYEEEE. Trimming shortened V by 4 bases and J by 3 bases, and 10 bases separated the two germline ends. The CDR3 loop spans 13 amino acids.

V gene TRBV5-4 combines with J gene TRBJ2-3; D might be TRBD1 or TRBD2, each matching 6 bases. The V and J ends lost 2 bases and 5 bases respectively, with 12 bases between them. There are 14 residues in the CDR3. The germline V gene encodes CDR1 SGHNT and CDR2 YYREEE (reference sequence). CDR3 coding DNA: TGTGCCAGCAGCTTAGGGGGGAGAGAAGATACGCAGTATTTT. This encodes CASSLGGREDTQYF.

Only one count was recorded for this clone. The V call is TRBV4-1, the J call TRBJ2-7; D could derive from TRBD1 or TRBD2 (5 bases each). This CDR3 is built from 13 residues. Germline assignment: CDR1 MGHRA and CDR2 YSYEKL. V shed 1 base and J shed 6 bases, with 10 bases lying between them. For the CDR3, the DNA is TGCGCCAGCAGCCAAGGATGGGGGTTCGAGCAGTACTTC. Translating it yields CASSQGWGFEQYF.

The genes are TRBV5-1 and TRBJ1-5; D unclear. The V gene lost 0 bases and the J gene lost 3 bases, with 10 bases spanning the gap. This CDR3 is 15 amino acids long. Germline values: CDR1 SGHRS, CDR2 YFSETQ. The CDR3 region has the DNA TGCGCCAGCAGCTTGGGTGCCGGAAACAATCAGCCCCAGCATTTT. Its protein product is CASSLGAGNNQPQHF.

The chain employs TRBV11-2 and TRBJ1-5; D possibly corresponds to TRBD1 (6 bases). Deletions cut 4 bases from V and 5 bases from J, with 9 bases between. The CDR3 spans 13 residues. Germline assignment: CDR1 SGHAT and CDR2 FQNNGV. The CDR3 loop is CASSSNRDQPQHF. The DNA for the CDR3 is TGTGCCAGCAGCTCCAACAGGGATCAGCCCCAGCATTTT.

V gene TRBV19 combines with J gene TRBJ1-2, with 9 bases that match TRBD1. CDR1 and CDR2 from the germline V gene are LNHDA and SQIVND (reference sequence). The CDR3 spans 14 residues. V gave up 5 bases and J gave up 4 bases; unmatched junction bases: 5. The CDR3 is CASSPGQGFYGYTF. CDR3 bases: TGTGCCAGTAGTCCGGGACAGGGCTTCTATGGCTACACCTTC. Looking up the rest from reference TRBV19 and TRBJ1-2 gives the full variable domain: DGGITQSPKYLFRKEGQNVTLSCEQNLNHDAMYWYRQDPGQGLRLIYYSQIVNDFQKGDIAEGYSVSREKKESFPLTVTSAQKNPTAFYLCASSPGQGFYGYTFGSGTRLTVV.

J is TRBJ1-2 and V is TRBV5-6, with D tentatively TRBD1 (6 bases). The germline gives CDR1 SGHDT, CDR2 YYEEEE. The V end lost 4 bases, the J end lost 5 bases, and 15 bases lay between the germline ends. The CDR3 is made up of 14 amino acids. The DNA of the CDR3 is TGTGCCAGCAGCCACGTGGACAGATTATATGGCTACACCTTC. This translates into CASSHVDRLYGYTF.

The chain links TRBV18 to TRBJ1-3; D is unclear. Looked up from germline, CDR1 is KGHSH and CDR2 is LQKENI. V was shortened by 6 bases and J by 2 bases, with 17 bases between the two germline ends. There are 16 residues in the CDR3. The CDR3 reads CASSPGPPHAGNTIYF. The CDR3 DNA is TGTGCCAGCTCGCCCGGGCCCCCTCACGCTGGAAACACCATATATTTT.

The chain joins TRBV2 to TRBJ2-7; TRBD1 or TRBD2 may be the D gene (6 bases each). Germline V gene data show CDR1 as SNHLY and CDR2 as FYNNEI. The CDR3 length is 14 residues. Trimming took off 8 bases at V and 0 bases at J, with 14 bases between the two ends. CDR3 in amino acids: CASRPGDISYEQYV. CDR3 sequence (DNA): TGTGCCAGCCGGCCGGGGGACATCTCCTACGAGCAGTACGTC.

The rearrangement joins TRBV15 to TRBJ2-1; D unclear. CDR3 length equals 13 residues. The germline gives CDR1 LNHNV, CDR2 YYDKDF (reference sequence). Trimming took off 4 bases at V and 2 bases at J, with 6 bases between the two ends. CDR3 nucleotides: TGTGCCACCAGCAATCCCCCCTACAATGAGCAGTTCTTC. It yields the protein CATSNPPYNEQFF.

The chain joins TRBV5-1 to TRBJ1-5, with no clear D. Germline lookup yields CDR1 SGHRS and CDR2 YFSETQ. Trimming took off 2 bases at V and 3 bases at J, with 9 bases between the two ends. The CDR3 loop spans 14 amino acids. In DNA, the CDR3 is TGCGCCAGCAGCTTAACCGACCCCAATCAGCCCCAGCATTTT. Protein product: CASSLTDPNQPQHF.

The CDR3 DNA reads TGTGCCAGCAGGTTACAGGGGGAGGTAGATACGCAGTATTTT. It specifies CASRLQGEVDTQYF. The chain combines TRBV6-1 with TRBJ2-3, with 8 bases matching TRBD1. V was pared by 6 bases and J by 5 bases, with 7 bases of the junction left unmatched. The CDR3 loop spans 14 amino acids. CDR1 MNHNS and CDR2 SASEGT come from the germline V gene.